This T cell receptor beta chain was recorded in a study of blood T cell repertoires in COVID-19. This clone occurred a few times. In the original workflow: Reference gene primer amplification gave nucleated cell count estimates. Using immunoSEQ multiplex PCR, the repertoire was profiled, and TCRdb retains in-frame clones only, with some absent. V and J calls plus clone size are reproduced from that table; the DNA served to infer D and trimming. The table shows 91,000 or so clones, with about 82% occurring only once. This TCR was recovered from a woman aged 60-75 years in a cohort sampled during active or convalescent COVID-19. Sequenced material: peripheral blood.

CDR3 region: CASSSPSTEAFF. CDR3 DNA sequence: TGCGCCAGCAGCTCTCCGTCGACTGAAGCTTTCTTT. The chain combines TRBV5-1 with TRBJ1-1; D is undetermined. The CDR3 has 12 amino acids. CDR1 and CDR2 from the germline V gene are SGHRS and YFSETQ. V was shortened by 3 bases and J by 5 bases, with 8 bases between the two germline ends.